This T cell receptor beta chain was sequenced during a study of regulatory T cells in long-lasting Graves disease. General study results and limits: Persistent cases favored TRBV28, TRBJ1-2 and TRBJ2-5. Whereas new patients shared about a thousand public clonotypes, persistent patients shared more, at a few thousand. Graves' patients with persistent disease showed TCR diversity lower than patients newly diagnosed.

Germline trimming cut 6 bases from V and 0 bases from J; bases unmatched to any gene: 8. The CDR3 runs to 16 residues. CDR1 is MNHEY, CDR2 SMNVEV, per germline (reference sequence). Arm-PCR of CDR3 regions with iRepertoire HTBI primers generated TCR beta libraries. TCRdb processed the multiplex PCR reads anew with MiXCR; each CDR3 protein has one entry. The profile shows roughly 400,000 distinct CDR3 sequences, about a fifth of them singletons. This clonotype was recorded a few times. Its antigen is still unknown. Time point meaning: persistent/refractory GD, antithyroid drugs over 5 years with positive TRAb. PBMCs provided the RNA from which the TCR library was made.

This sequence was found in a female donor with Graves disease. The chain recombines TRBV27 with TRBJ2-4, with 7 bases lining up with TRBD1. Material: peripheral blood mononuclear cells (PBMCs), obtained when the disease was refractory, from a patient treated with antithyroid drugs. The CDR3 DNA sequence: TGTGCCAGCAGAGTCGGGACAGCCGGAGCCAAAAACATTCAGTACTTC. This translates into CASRVGTAGAKNIQYF.